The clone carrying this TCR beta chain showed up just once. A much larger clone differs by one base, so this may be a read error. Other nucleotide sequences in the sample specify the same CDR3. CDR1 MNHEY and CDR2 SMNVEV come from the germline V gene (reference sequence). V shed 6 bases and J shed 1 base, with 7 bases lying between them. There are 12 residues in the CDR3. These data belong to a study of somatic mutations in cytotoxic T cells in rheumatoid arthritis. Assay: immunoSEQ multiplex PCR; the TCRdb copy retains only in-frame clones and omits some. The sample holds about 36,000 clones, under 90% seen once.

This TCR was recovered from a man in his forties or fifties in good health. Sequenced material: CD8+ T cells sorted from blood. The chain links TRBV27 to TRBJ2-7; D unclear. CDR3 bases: TGTGCCAGCAGGGGCGATTCCTACGAGCAGTACTTC. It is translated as CASRGDSYEQYF.